These 31 T cell receptor beta chains were sequenced from one sample in a study of blood T cell repertoires in COVID-19. Sequencing was performed with immunoSEQ multiplex PCR; in TCRdb, only in-frame clones are kept and a portion is missing. The sample shows fewer than 200,000 clones, around 84% of them seen only once. The source material was peripheral blood. The receptor source for this set is a woman aged 55-69 years with COVID-19, enrolled during active disease.

The chain couples TRBV24-1 to TRBJ1-2, with a tentative D call TRBD1 (6 bases). The CDR3 covers 16 residues. The germline V gene encodes CDR1 KGHDR and CDR2 SFDVKD. V gave up 5 bases and J gave up 4 bases, with 19 bases separating them. The CDR3 region is CATSGTDASESYGYTF. CDR3 bases: TGTGCCACCAGTGGGACAGACGCGAGTGAAAGCTATGGCTACACCTTC.

The chain uses TRBV5-8 and TRBJ1-2; 12 bases align to TRBD1. V was clipped by 4 bases and J by 6 bases; unmatched bases: 7. This CDR3 comprises 15 residues. The germline V gene has CDR1 SGHTS and CDR2 YDEGEE. The CDR3: CASSVAGTGGNGYTF. The CDR3 coding sequence is TGTGCCAGCAGCGTTGCCGGGACAGGGGGCAATGGCTACACCTTC. The whole variable domain, remainder taken from reference TRBV5-8 and TRBJ1-2, is EAGVTQSPTHLIKTRGQQATLRCSPISGHTSVYWYQQALGLGLQFLLWYDEGEERNRGNFPPRFSGRQFPNYSSELNVNALELEDSALYLCASSVAGTGGNGYTFGSGTRLTVV.

A single count supports this clone. The V call is TRBV10-3, the J call TRBJ1-1; D may be TRBD1 (5 bases). Germline V gene sequence: CDR1 ENHRY, CDR2 SYGVKD. This CDR3 spans 16 amino acids. V lost 0 bases to trimming and J lost 2 bases, with 13 bases between them. The DNA for the CDR3 is TGTGCCATCAGTGAGTCGGGCGGGGGTCACAACACTGAAGCTTTCTTT. It yields the protein CAISESGGGHNTEAFF.

V usage is TRBV14 and J usage is TRBJ2-1; 12 bases map to TRBD2. Germline trimming cut 4 bases from V and 9 bases from J; bases unmatched to any gene: 4. Germline CDR1 and CDR2: SGHDN and FVKESK. The CDR3 is made up of 14 amino acids. Here the CDR3 DNA reads TGTGCCAGCAGCCTCCGACTAGCGGGAGTTGAGCAGTTCTTC. Protein sequence: CASSLRLAGVEQFF. The full variable domain, with the rest looked up from reference TRBV14 and TRBJ2-1, is EAGVTQFPSHSVIEKGQTVTLRCDPISGHDNLYWYRRVMGKEIKFLLHFVKESKQDESGMPNNRFLAERTGGTYSTLKVQPAELEDSGVYFCASSLRLAGVEQFFGPGTRLTVL.

In DNA form, the CDR3 reads TGTGCCACCAGTGAAGAGCTTGATCAGCCCCAGCATTTT. It yields the protein CATSEELDQPQHF. This chain connects TRBV24-1 to TRBJ1-5; D is uncertain. Germline V lookup: CDR1 KGHDR, CDR2 SFDVKD. This CDR3 spans 13 amino acids. The germline V and J ends were trimmed by 4 bases and 5 bases, with 8 bases remaining between them.

The V and J genes are TRBV15 and TRBJ1-1, with a possible D match to TRBD1 (6 bases). The CDR3 is made up of 17 amino acids. The V gene's germline CDR1 is LNHNV and CDR2 YYDKDF (reference sequence). Trimming took off 1 base at V and 4 bases at J, with 19 bases between the two ends. CDR3 DNA: TGTGCCACCAGCAGAGGTGGAGGACAGTCCCGGGGCACTGAAGCTTTCTTT. Its translation: CATSRGGGQSRGTEAFF.

This sequence joins TRBV25-1 and TRBJ2-1; 16 bases match TRBD2. The CDR3 sequence is 16 residues long. The ends lost 4 bases at V and 9 bases at J; junction bases unmatched: 6. Germline values: CDR1 MGHDK, CDR2 SYGVNS. CDR3 amino acids: CASSVAGTSGRGEQFF. As DNA, the CDR3 is TGTGCCAGCAGTGTCGCCGGGACTAGCGGGAGGGGTGAGCAGTTCTTC.

The rearrangement joins TRBV2 to TRBJ2-4; TRBD2 might be the D (7 bases). The V end lost 11 bases, the J end lost 0 bases, and 14 bases lay between the germline ends. Per the germline V gene, CDR1 is SNHLY and CDR2 is FYNNEI. The CDR3 totals 14 residues. The CDR3 spells CAGRGNIAKNIQYF. CDR3 nucleotide sequence: TGTGCCGGGAGGGGGAACATAGCCAAAAACATTCAGTACTTC.

V is TRBV7-6 and J is TRBJ1-6; D is unresolved. CDR3 size: 16 residues. The germline V gene has CDR1 SGHVS and CDR2 FNYEAQ. V lost 1 base and J lost 1, with 8 bases in between. CDR3 nucleotides: TGTGCCAGCAGCTTAGAGATGAGGTCCTATAATTCACCCCTCCACTTT. Translation: CASSLEMRSYNSPLHF.

The chain recombines TRBV11-3 with TRBJ2-1; D possibly corresponds to TRBD1 (5 bases). Trimming pared 5 bases from V and 3 bases from J, leaving 14 bases between. The V gene's germline CDR1 is SGHNT and CDR2 YENEEA. The CDR3 totals 15 residues. The chain's CDR3 is CASSTDSLGYNEQFF. DNA for the CDR3: TGTGCCAGCAGCACCGACAGCCTAGGCTACAATGAGCAGTTCTTC.

The rearrangement joins TRBV6-5 to TRBJ1-4; unclear D gene. This CDR3 comprises 14 residues. Germline CDR1 is MNHEY and CDR2 is SVGAGI. Trimming took 2 bases from V and 0 from J, leaving 4 bases between them. CDR3 in DNA: TGTGCCAGCAGTTACAGCTCAACTAATGAAAAACTGTTTTTT. Its translation is CASSYSSTNEKLFF.

The rearrangement joins TRBV10-2 to TRBJ2-7, with 7 bases lining up with TRBD1. V lost 6 bases to trimming and J lost 3 bases; unmatched junction nucleotides: 5. The CDR3 runs to 13 residues. The V gene's germline CDR1 is WSHSY and CDR2 SAAADI. The CDR3: CASSPGQIYEQYV. As DNA, the CDR3 is TGCGCCAGCAGCCCGGGACAGATCTACGAGCAGTACGTC.

This clone has just one count. This sequence joins TRBV6-5 and TRBJ1-5; 7 bases map to TRBD1. J lost 6 bases, V lost 0 bases, and 5 bases had no gene match. The CDR3 extends over 15 amino acids. Per the germline V gene, CDR1 is MNHEY and CDR2 is SVGAGI. Here the CDR3 reads CASSYSNDRAQPQHF. The DNA for the CDR3 is TGTGCCAGCAGTTACTCGAATGACAGGGCTCAGCCCCAGCATTTT.

The chain couples TRBV30 to TRBJ1-1, with 9 bases identical to TRBD1. This CDR3 contains 12 residues. J was trimmed by 9 bases and V by 2 bases; bases with no gene match: 4. Looked up from germline, CDR1 is GTSNPN and CDR2 is SVGIG (reference sequence). This chain's CDR3 is CAWSRTGVQAFF. The DNA for the CDR3 is TGTGCCTGGAGTAGGACAGGGGTACAAGCTTTCTTT.

The V gene is TRBV27, the J gene TRBJ1-1; 10 bases fit TRBD1. CDR1 is MNHEY, CDR2 SMNVEV, per germline (reference sequence). The ends lost 6 bases at V and 4 bases at J; junction bases unmatched: 8. This CDR3 contains 15 residues. The CDR3 reads CASSPGTGAVTEAFF. CDR3 in DNA: TGTGCCAGCAGCCCCGGGACAGGGGCGGTCACTGAAGCTTTCTTT.

The chain recombines TRBV18 with TRBJ2-5; 7 bases match TRBD2. CDR1 is KGHSH, CDR2 LQKENI, per germline. The junction had 5 bases not matched to a gene; V was cut back by 2 bases and J by 2 bases. The CDR3 runs to 15 residues. DNA of the CDR3: TGTGCCAGCTCACCAAAGCTAGCGGTACAAGAGACCCAGTACTTC. Its protein is CASSPKLAVQETQYF.

This clone was recorded once. The chain has TRBV9 and TRBJ1-5, with D maybe TRBD1 (6 bases). The CDR3 is 14 amino acids. The V gene lost 3 bases and the J gene lost 7 bases, with 14 bases spanning the gap. Germline V CDR1 and CDR2: SGDLS, YYNGEE. CDR3 in amino acids: CASSAHRERQPQHF. The CDR3 region has the DNA TGTGCCAGCAGCGCCCACAGGGAGAGGCAGCCCCAGCATTTT.

This clone was picked up a small number of times. The chain joins TRBV6-2 or TRBV6-3 to TRBJ1-5, with D possibly matching TRBD1 (6 bases). CDR1 and CDR2 from the germline V gene are MNHEY and SVGEGT. Trimming shortened V by 3 bases and J by 5 bases, and 14 bases separated the two germline ends. This CDR3 has 15 amino acids. The CDR3: CASSYWQGTDQPQHF. For the CDR3, the DNA is TGTGCCAGCAGTTATTGGCAGGGGACCGATCAGCCCCAGCATTTT.

The chain joins TRBV19 to TRBJ1-4, with TRBD1 matching over 8 bases. CDR1 and CDR2 (germline): LNHDA, SQIVND (reference sequence). The CDR3 sequence is 15 residues long. After removal of 3 bases from V and 2 bases from J, the junction contained 2 bases not matched to a gene. The CDR3 loop reads CASSIQGATNEKLFF. CDR3 nucleotides: TGTGCCAGTAGTATCCAGGGGGCGACTAATGAAAAACTGTTTTTT.

The CDR3 bases are TGCGCCAGCAGCAGAGCGGGGGATTCCTACGAGCAGTACTTC. Encoded protein: CASSRAGDSYEQYF. The chain uses TRBV5-1 and TRBJ2-7; TRBD2 matches 8 bases. This CDR3 comprises 14 residues. The germline V gene encodes CDR1 SGHRS and CDR2 YFSETQ. Losses at the gene ends were 4 bases for V and 1 base for J; bases not matched to a gene: 4.

The count of this clone is one. J is TRBJ1-2 and V is TRBV5-1; 8 bases align to TRBD1. The V gene end was trimmed by 5 bases and the J gene end by 2 bases; junction bases not matched to a gene: 8. CDR3 length: 15 residues. Per the germline V gene, CDR1 is SGHRS and CDR2 is YFSETQ. The CDR3 bases are TGCGCCAGCAGTTCTGGACAGGGCGGAAACTATGGCTACACCTTC. Amino acids: CASSSGQGGNYGYTF. Filled out from reference TRBV5-1 and TRBJ1-2, the complete variable domain reads KAGVTQTPRYLIKTRGQQVTLSCSPISGHRSVSWYQQTPGQGLQFLFEYFSETQRNKGNFPGRFSGRQFSNSRSEMNVSTLELGDSALYLCASSSGQGGNYGYTFGSGTRLTVV.

This clone was counted only a few times. The identical CDR3 is also encoded by other nucleotide sequences in the sample. The CDR3 reads CASSVGRSYGYTF. The CDR3 bases are TGTGCCAGCAGCGTAGGAAGGAGCTATGGCTACACCTTC. The genes are TRBV9 and TRBJ1-2; D remains ambiguous. The CDR3 extends over 13 amino acids. V shed 0 bases and J shed 4 bases, with 7 bases lying between them. Per the germline V gene, CDR1 is SGDLS and CDR2 is YYNGEE. The full variable domain, completed using reference TRBV9 and TRBJ1-2, is DSGVTQTPKHLITATGQRVTLRCSPRSGDLSVYWYQQSLDQGLQFLIQYYNGEERAKGNILERFSAQQFPDLHSELNLSSLELGDSALYFCASSVGRSYGYTFGSGTRLTVV.

Turning to this clone: One end of the junction fails to match germline, which may point to a read error. The genes are TRBV7-7 and TRBJ2-2, with TRBD2 identical over 9 bases. This CDR3 contains 15 residues. CDR1 is SSHAT and CDR2 is FNYEAQ in the germline V gene (reference sequence). The CDR3 region is CASSPIAGGPGELFF. The CDR3 coding sequence is TGTGCTAGCAGCCCTATCGCGGGAGGGCCCGGGGAGCTGTTTTTT.

The chain links TRBV14 to TRBJ2-1; 9 nucleotides match TRBD2. Trimming at V came to 5 bases and at J to 3 bases, leaving 5 bases not matched to a gene. The CDR3 is made up of 15 amino acids. Germline V lookup: CDR1 SGHDN, CDR2 FVKESK. The CDR3 DNA reads TGTGCCAGCAGCGTGCTAGCGGGACGCTACAATGAGCAGTTCTTC. This translates into CASSVLAGRYNEQFF.

The rearrangement uses TRBV7-9 and TRBJ2-5, with 7 bases aligning to TRBD1. In germline, CDR1 is SEHNR, CDR2 FQNEAQ (reference sequence). The CDR3 sequence is 13 residues long. V was pared by 5 bases and J by 3 bases, with 3 bases of the junction left unmatched. DNA for the CDR3: TGTGCCAGCAGCCGACAGGGAGAAGAGACCCAGTACTTC. Amino acid sequence: CASSRQGEETQYF.

V is TRBV5-4 and J is TRBJ2-5; D is possibly TRBD1 (5 bases). CDR3 size: 16 residues. The germline V gene has CDR1 SGHNT and CDR2 YYREEE (reference sequence). V lost 0 bases and J 1 base, leaving 13 bases between the germline ends. In DNA, the CDR3 is TGTGCCAGCAGCTTGGTGAGGACACTTGCCCAAGAGACCCAGTACTTC. Its translation: CASSLVRTLAQETQYF.

The V gene is TRBV9, the J gene TRBJ2-3, with D possibly matching TRBD2 (5 bases). Germline V lookup: CDR1 SGDLS, CDR2 YYNGEE. Trimming cost V 0 bases and J 0 bases, with 11 bases left between them. This CDR3 region has 16 residues. As DNA, the CDR3 is TGTGCCAGCAGCGTAGGTCCGGGAACTAGCACAGATACGCAGTATTTT. Translation gives CASSVGPGTSTDTQYF.

The chain carries TRBV6-5 and TRBJ1-1; no definite D call. The germline V and J ends were trimmed by 5 bases and 1 base, with 11 bases remaining between them. The V gene's germline CDR1 is MNHEY and CDR2 SVGAGI. The CDR3 is 14 residues long. The CDR3 DNA reads as TGTGCCAGCAGTCCCCTTCACAGGAACACTGAAGCTTTCTTT. This translates into CASSPLHRNTEAFF.

This chain joins TRBV19 and TRBJ1-5; TRBD1 matches at 11 bases. The V and J ends lost 6 bases and 2 bases, in that order; junction bases with no gene match: 9. Germline CDR1 is LNHDA and CDR2 is SQIVND (reference sequence). This CDR3 contains 17 residues. The CDR3 DNA reads as TGTGCCAGTAGGCCGGGACAGGGGGGTGGGGGCAATCAGCCCCAGCATTTT. Amino acid sequence: CASRPGQGGGGNQPQHF.

The chain links TRBV6-5 to TRBJ2-1; D might be TRBD2 (6 bases). The length of the CDR3 is 15 residues. V shed 6 bases and J shed 0 bases, with 12 bases lying between them. The germline gives CDR1 MNHEY, CDR2 SVGAGI. CDR3 amino acids: CASRAGLSSYNEQFF. In nucleotides, the CDR3 is TGTGCCAGCAGAGCGGGCTTGAGCTCCTACAATGAGCAGTTCTTC.

J is TRBJ1-3 and V is TRBV12-5, with D possibly being TRBD1 (6 bases). Germline assignment: CDR1 LGHNT and CDR2 FRNRAP. V shed 6 bases and J shed 3 bases, with 12 bases lying between them. The CDR3 runs to 14 residues. The CDR3 here is CASGADSLGNTIYF. The CDR3 DNA is TGTGCTAGTGGGGCGGACAGCCTTGGAAACACCATATATTTT.